The present entry profiles one TCR beta chain with its context. Its recognized antigen is unknown. Base qualities were left out, and no much larger clone turns up one base away. This sample stems from a study of cytomegalovirus exposure and HLA in healthy donors (dated by TCRdb to about 2017). General notes on the study: A later analysis indicated that the 130 or so validation repertoires were generated on the platform also employed for the roughly 650 repertoires of the first cohort. The study was designed to test whether signatures of past pathogen exposure could be identified by cataloging public T cell receptors. The study combined high-throughput TCR immunosequencing, statistical association of individual TCRs with disease status, and machine learning to predict cytomegalovirus infection status. In addition to the first cohort of hundreds of subjects, a separate validation cohort of 120 different subjects was used. Overall study outcomes, separate from this receptor: A later analysis had no HLA typing for the validation cohort, so co-occurrence there was scored across all 130 or so repertoires. Across donors, most TCR sequences were observed very rarely, whereas some public TCRs were present in many individuals. It was suggested by the authors that the approach could potentially be generalized to other disease states and immunological phenotypes. Three of the identified cytomegalovirus-associated TCR beta chains were confirmed in vitro to be specific for cytomegalovirus antigens. A later analysis found that TCRs clustered in the first cohort also tended to co-occur in the 95 to 150 validation repertoires, with more than 90% of cluster scores above 0. The study listed 150 to 200 TCR beta chains as associated with cytomegalovirus. The classifier was reported to diagnose cytomegalovirus status with high specificity and sensitivity in both the original cohort and the validation cohort.

Relative to germline, V is 1 base shorter and J is 4 bases shorter, with 10 bases between their ends. The CDR3 has 14 amino acids, counting the end cysteine and phenylalanine. The DNA shown is the 42-base CDR3, in frame from base 1. Via the germline V gene (reference sequence), CDR1 is GTSNPN and CDR2 SVGIG. The library was prepared using the immunoSEQ multiplex PCR assay. Under the source paper's analysis protocol: A statistical classification framework was built for diagnosing cytomegalovirus status from the catalog of TCR beta chain sequences. The clones in this table, taken by TCRdb from immuneACCESS, are in-frame only. Not every clone is retained; where verified, under half of the shortfall comes from an unresolved V gene, and the cause of the rest is unknown. V and J calls and clone size follow that table, whereas D and trimming were derived from the DNA. Recorded for this sample are roughly 150,000 clones; about 94% of them occurred a single time. About 1.7% of the sample belongs to the ten largest clones.

Donors formed part of the validation cohort, which comprised over a hundred subjects and was distinct from the first cohort of 666 subjects. The TCR sequence derives from a man between 18 and 35 years old in good health and CMV-seropositive. Sequenced sample: PBMCs. Recombination connected TRBV30 to TRBJ1-4, with the D gene too uncertain to name. The sequenced DNA is TGTGCCTGGAGTGAGGGAGAGAGTAATGAAAAACTGTTTTTT. The encoded protein is CAWSEGESNEKLFF.